One sample yielded the 19 T cell receptor beta chains listed below, sequenced in a study of control samples from healthy donors and cancer patients. Repertoires were generated with immunoSEQ multiplex PCR, while TCRdb's copy carries only in-frame clones and drops some. In the table there are 90,000 to 110,000 clones, approximately 90% of which are singletons. The sequenced sample consisted of blood. These receptors all come from a woman aged 45-60 years in good health.

This clone has a single count. V is TRBV5-3 and J is TRBJ2-3; 8 positions agree with TRBD2. TRBV5-3 is designated an ORF whose function remains uncertain. CDR3 length equals 18 residues. V was clipped by 0 bases and J by 0 bases; unmatched bases: 9. The CDR3, as DNA: TGTGCCAGAAGCTTGGAAGCGGGGGAGACTACTAGCACAGATACGCAGTATTTT. It yields the protein CARSLEAGETTSTDTQYF.

The rearrangement joins TRBV7-2 to TRBJ1-2; D may be TRBD1 (5 bases). V was clipped by 5 bases and J by 1 base, with 14 bases between them. This CDR3 spans 15 amino acids. Germline CDR1 and CDR2: SGHTA and FQGNSA. CDR3 sequence reads: CASSGQGGGNYGYTF. The CDR3 bases are TGTGCCAGCAGCGGGCAGGGTGGGGGTAACTATGGCTACACCTTC.

This chain connects TRBV7-9 to TRBJ1-1; the match to TRBD1 covers 7 bases. The CDR3 contains 15 residues. The trim removed 5 bases at V and 1 base at J, leaving 7 bases unmatched. Germline assignment: CDR1 SEHNR and CDR2 FQNEAQ (reference sequence). This chain's CDR3 is CASSLQTGPNTEAFF. The CDR3, as DNA: TGTGCCAGCAGCCTACAGACAGGGCCGAACACTGAAGCTTTCTTT.

This clone was seen many times. This rearrangement joins TRBV11-2 to TRBJ2-2; perhaps TRBD2 as D (5 bases). The ends were cut back, 2 bases at V and 2 bases at J, with 12 bases in the middle. The CDR3 runs to 16 residues. CDR1 is SGHAT and CDR2 is FQNNGV in the germline V gene. The CDR3, as DNA: TGTGCCAGCAGCTTATCTAGGGAGACTAACACCGGGGAGCTGTTTTTT. It yields the protein CASSLSRETNTGELFF.

This chain links TRBV19 with TRBJ2-7, with D tentatively TRBD2 (6 bases). Trimming took 5 bases from V and 3 from J, leaving 20 bases between them. The germline V gene encodes CDR1 LNHDA and CDR2 SQIVND (reference sequence). The CDR3 runs 16 residues. Written as DNA, the CDR3 is TGTGCCAGTAGTCAGGAGGGGAACGTTTTGGTCTACGAGCAGTACTTC. Its translation: CASSQEGNVLVYEQYF.

The chain joins TRBV3-1 (or the pseudogene TRBV3-2) to TRBJ1-6; TRBD1 matches 9 bases. V lost 2 bases, J lost 8 bases, and 1 base stayed unmatched. Germline-derived CDR1 and CDR2 are LGHDT and YNNKEL (reference sequence). The CDR3 extends over 14 amino acids. CDR3 DNA: TGTGCCAGCAGCCAAACAGGGGGCGATTCACCCCTCCACTTT. Residues: CASSQTGGDSPLHF.

Worth noting for this clone: One junction end disagrees with the germline gene, perhaps due to a read error. The V and J genes are TRBV4-3 and TRBJ2-3, with 11 nucleotides matching TRBD2. Germline-derived CDR1 and CDR2 are LGHNA and YSLEER. This CDR3 spans 14 amino acids. CDR3 region: CASSQDHGLAGPNF. Here the CDR3 DNA reads TGCGCCAGCAGCCAAGATCATGGACTAGCGGGCCCTAATTTT.

This rearrangement joins TRBV11-2 to TRBJ2-7; no reliable D call. Germline-derived CDR1 and CDR2 are SGHAT and FQNNGV. V was pared by 3 bases and J by 5 bases, with 14 bases between. The CDR3 loop spans 14 amino acids. CDR3: CASSFPPVRHEQYF. DNA of the CDR3: TGTGCCAGCAGCTTTCCCCCGGTCCGGCACGAGCAGTACTTC.

This clone was seen a handful of times. The chain is built from TRBV6-2 or TRBV6-3 and TRBJ2-3; TRBD2 matches at 10 bases. Looked up from germline, CDR1 is MNHEY and CDR2 is SVGEGT. This CDR3 is 18 amino acids long. After removal of 6 bases from V and 6 bases from J, the junction contained 18 bases not matched to a gene. The chain's CDR3 is CASSLPALGSGRSDTQYF. CDR3 in DNA: TGTGCCAGCAGCTTACCCGCCCTTGGTAGCGGGAGGTCGGATACGCAGTATTTT.

This clone has only one observation. The V gene is TRBV11-2, the J gene TRBJ1-2; weak D call: TRBD1 (5 bases). The V gene's germline CDR1 is SGHAT and CDR2 FQNNGV. V gave up 1 base and J gave up 5 bases, with 11 bases separating them. This CDR3 spans 14 amino acids. The CDR3: CASSLAGVGYGYTF. CDR3 nucleotides: TGTGCCAGCAGCTTAGCGGGGGTTGGGTATGGCTACACCTTC.

The rearrangement links TRBV5-6 to TRBJ2-5, with D tentatively TRBD2 (5 bases). V lost 1 base, J lost 7 bases, and 17 bases lay in between. The CDR3 consists of 15 residues. Per germline, CDR1 SGHDT and CDR2 YYEEEE. The CDR3 is CASSLLKGDRGTQYF. CDR3 nucleotide sequence: TGTGCCAGCAGCTTGTTAAAGGGAGATCGCGGGACCCAGTACTTC. Complete variable domain (other parts from reference TRBV5-6 and TRBJ2-5): DAGVTQSPTHLIKTRGQQVTLRCSPKSGHDTVSWYQQALGQGPQFIFQYYEEEERQRGNFPDRFSGHQFPNYSSELNVNALLLGDSALYLCASSLLKGDRGTQYFGPGTRLLVL.

The chain has TRBV4-3 and TRBJ2-3, with 7 positions matching TRBD2. J gave up 11 bases and V 3 bases, and 20 bases lay outside the gene matches. The CDR3 is 17 amino acids. From germline, CDR1 is LGHNA and CDR2 YSLEER. The CDR3 DNA reads TGCGCCAGCAGCCAGGTACTTACTAGCGCCTCCGGTTTGGAGCAGTATTTT. Translation: CASSQVLTSASGLEQYF.

The CDR3, as DNA: TGCAGTGCTAGTAAAGGAGTGTGGGCCTCGAGGGATCAGCCCCAGCATTTT. Protein sequence: CSASKGVWASRDQPQHF. This chain links TRBV20-1 with TRBJ1-5; D gene unclear. This CDR3 comprises 17 residues. The V gene's germline CDR1 is DFQATT and CDR2 SNEGSKA (reference sequence). The V and J ends lost 3 bases and 5 bases respectively, with 23 bases between them.

The V call is TRBV18, the J call TRBJ2-6; 14 bases align to TRBD2. The CDR3 sequence is 18 residues long. Germline V CDR1 and CDR2: KGHSH, LQKENI. Trimming took 3 bases from V and 0 from J; bases not matched to a gene: 1. The DNA of the CDR3 is TGTGCCAGCTCACCGACTAGCGGGGGGGTCTCTGGGGCCAACGTCCTGACTTTC. Translating it yields CASSPTSGGVSGANVLTF.

The V call is TRBV7-3, the J call TRBJ2-1, with D possibly TRBD2 on 7 matching bases. Trimming left V 2 bases short and J 9 bases short, with 14 bases between. The CDR3 extends over 14 amino acids. Looked up from germline, CDR1 is SGHTA and CDR2 is FQGTGA. The CDR3 loop reads CASSLLRGAGEQFF. The DNA of the CDR3 is TGTGCCAGCAGCTTATTACGGGGGGCTGGTGAGCAGTTCTTC. Looking up the rest from reference TRBV7-3 and TRBJ2-1 gives the full variable domain: GAGVSQTPSNKVTEKGKYVELRCDPISGHTALYWYRQSLGQGPEFLIYFQGTGAADDSGLPNDRFFAVRPEGSVSTLKIQRTERGDSAVYLCASSLLRGAGEQFFGPGTRLTVL.

This chain joins TRBV5-6 and TRBJ1-2; tentative D call: TRBD1 (5 bases). From germline, CDR1 is SGHDT and CDR2 YYEEEE. Trimming shortened V by 4 bases and J by 5 bases, and 24 bases separated the two germline ends. The CDR3 has 17 residues. In DNA, the CDR3 is TGTGCCAGCAGCGGGGGGTTTGGGCTTCTGTCGGTGTATGGCTACACCTTC. It codes for CASSGGFGLLSVYGYTF.

The J gene is TRBJ2-7, the V gene TRBV18; tentatively, D is TRBD1 (6 bases). Germline V gene lookup returns CDR1 KGHSH and CDR2 LQKENI. Trimming pared 3 bases from V and 4 bases from J, leaving 10 bases between. The length of the CDR3 is 13 residues. The CDR3 loop is CASSPNREYEQYF. For the CDR3, the DNA is TGTGCCAGCTCACCGAACAGGGAGTACGAGCAGTACTTC.

The gene calls are TRBV9 and TRBJ2-7, with D possibly TRBD1 on 6 matching bases. The CDR3 covers 14 residues. Trimming took off 4 bases at V and 3 bases at J, with 14 bases between the two ends. Germline assignment: CDR1 SGDLS and CDR2 YYNGEE. The CDR3 nucleotides read TGTGCCAGCAGCCACCCGGACAGATACTACGAGCAGTACTTC. This translates into CASSHPDRYYEQYF.

The chain has TRBV6-5 and TRBJ2-1; 7 bases map to TRBD1. The CDR3 is made up of 14 amino acids. Germline loops: CDR1 MNHEY, CDR2 SVGAGI. V trimming: 0 bases; J trimming: 6 bases; junction bases outside the gene matches: 2. CDR3 sequence reads: CASSYSAGGNEQFF. DNA of the CDR3: TGTGCCAGCAGTTACTCGGCAGGGGGCAATGAGCAGTTCTTC.